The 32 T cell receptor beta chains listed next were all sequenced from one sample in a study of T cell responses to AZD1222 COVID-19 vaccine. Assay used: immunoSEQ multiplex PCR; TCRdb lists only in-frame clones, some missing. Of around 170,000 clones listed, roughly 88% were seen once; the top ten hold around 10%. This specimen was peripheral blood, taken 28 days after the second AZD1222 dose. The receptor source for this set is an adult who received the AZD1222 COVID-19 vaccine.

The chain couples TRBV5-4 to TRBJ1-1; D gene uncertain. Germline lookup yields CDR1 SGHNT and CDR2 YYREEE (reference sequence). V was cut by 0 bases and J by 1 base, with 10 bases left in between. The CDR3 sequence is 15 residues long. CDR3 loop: CASSLAKGKNTEAFF. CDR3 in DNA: TGTGCCAGCAGCTTGGCGAAAGGGAAGAACACTGAAGCTTTCTTT.

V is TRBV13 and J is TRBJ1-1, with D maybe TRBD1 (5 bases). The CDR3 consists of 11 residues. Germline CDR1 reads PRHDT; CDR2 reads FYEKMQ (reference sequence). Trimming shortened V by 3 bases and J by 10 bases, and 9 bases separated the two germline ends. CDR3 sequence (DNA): TGTGCCAGCAGCTTCGGGGGAGTAGCTTTCTTT. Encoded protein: CASSFGGVAFF.

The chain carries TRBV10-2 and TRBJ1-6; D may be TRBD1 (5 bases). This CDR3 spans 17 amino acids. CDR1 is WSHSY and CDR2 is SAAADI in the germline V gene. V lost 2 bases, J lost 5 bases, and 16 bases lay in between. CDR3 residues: CASSERTGRLDNSPLHF. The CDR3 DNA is TGCGCCAGCAGTGAGAGAACAGGCCGCCTCGATAATTCACCCCTCCACTTT.

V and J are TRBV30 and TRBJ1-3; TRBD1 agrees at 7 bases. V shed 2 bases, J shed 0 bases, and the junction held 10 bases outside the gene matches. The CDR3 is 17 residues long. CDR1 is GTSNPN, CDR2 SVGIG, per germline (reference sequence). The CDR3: CAWSPGGSHFSGNTIYF. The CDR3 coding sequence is TGTGCCTGGAGTCCAGGGGGGTCCCACTTCTCTGGAAACACCATATATTTT.

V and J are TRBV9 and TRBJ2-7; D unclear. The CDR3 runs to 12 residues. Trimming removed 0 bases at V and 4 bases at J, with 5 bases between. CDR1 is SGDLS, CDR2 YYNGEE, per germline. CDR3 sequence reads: CASSVGQYEQYF. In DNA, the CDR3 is TGTGCCAGCAGCGTAGGGCAGTACGAGCAGTACTTC.

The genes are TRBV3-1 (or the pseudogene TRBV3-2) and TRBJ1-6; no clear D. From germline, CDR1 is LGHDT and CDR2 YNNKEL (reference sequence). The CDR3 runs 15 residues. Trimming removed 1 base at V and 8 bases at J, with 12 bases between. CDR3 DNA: TGTGCCAGCAGCCAAGGGGGAGTTAGGGATTCACCCCTCCACTTT. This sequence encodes CASSQGGVRDSPLHF.

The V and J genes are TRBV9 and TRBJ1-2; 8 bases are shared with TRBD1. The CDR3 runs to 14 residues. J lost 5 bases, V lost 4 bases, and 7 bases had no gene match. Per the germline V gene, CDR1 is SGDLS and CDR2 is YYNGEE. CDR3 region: CASSPDRQGYGYTF. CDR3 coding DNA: TGTGCCAGCAGCCCCGATCGACAGGGGTATGGCTACACCTTC.

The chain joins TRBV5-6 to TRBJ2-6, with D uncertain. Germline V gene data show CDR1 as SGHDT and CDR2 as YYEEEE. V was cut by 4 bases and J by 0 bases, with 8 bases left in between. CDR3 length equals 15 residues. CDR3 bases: TGTGCCAGCAGCCCGCCAGGCTCTGGGGCCAACGTCCTGACTTTC. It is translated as CASSPPGSGANVLTF. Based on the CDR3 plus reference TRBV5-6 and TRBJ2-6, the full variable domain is DAGVTQSPTHLIKTRGQQVTLRCSPKSGHDTVSWYQQALGQGPQFIFQYYEEEERQRGNFPDRFSGHQFPNYSSELNVNALLLGDSALYLCASSPPGSGANVLTFGAGSRLTVL.

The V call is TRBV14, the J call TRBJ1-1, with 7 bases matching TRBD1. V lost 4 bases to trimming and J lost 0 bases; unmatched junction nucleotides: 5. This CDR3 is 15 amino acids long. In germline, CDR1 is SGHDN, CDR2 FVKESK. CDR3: CASSRRTGMNTEAFF. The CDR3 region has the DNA TGTGCCAGCAGCCGCCGGACAGGAATGAACACTGAAGCTTTCTTT.

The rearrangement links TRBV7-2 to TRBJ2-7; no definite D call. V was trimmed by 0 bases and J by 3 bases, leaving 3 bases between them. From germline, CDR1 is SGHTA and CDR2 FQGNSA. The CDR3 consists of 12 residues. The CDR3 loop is CASSLAYYEQYF. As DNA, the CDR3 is TGTGCCAGCAGCTTAGCCTACTACGAGCAGTACTTC.

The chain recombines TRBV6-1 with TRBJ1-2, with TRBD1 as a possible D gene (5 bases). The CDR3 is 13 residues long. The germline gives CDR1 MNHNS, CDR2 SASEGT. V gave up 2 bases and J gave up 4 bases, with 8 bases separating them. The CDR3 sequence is CASSEQGLYGYTF. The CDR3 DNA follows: TGTGCCAGCAGTGAACAGGGCCTCTATGGCTACACCTTC.

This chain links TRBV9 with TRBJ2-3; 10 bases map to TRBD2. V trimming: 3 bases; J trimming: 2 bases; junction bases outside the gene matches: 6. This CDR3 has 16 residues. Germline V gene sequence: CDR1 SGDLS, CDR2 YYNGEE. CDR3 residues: CASSATSGFSTDTQYF. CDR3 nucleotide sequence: TGTGCCAGCAGCGCGACTAGCGGGTTTTCCACAGATACGCAGTATTTT.

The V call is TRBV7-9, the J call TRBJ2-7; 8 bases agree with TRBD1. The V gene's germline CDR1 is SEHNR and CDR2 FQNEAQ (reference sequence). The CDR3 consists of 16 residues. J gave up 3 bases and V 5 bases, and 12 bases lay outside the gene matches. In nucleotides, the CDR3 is TGTGCCAGCAGCCCCCAGTTTGACAGGGGTGACTACGAGCAGTACTTC. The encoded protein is CASSPQFDRGDYEQYF.

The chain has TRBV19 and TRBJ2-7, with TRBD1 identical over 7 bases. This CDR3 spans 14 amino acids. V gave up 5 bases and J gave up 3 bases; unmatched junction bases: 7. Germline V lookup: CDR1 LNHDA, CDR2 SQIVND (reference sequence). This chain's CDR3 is CASSPGQPFYEQYF. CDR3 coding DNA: TGTGCCAGTAGTCCGGGACAGCCTTTCTACGAGCAGTACTTC.

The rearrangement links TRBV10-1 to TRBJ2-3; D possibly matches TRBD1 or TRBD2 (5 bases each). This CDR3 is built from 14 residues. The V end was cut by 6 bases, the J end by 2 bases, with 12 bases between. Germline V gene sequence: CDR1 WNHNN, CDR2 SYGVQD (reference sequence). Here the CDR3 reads CASSSGTLTDTQYF. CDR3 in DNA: TGCGCCAGCAGCTCCGGGACCCTCACAGATACGCAGTATTTT.

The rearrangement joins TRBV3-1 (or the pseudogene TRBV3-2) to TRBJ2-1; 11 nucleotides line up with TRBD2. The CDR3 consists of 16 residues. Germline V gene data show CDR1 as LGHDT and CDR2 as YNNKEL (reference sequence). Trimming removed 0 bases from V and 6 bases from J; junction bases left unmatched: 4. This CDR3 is CASSQDSGGARNEQFF. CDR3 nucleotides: TGTGCCAGCAGCCAAGATAGCGGGGGGGCCCGCAATGAGCAGTTCTTC.

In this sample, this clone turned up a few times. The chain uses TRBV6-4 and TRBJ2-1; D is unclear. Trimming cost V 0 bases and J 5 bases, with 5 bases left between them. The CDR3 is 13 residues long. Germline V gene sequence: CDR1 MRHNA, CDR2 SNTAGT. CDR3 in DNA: TGTGCCAGCAGTGACTCTGGGAACAATGAGCAGTTCTTC. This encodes CASSDSGNNEQFF.

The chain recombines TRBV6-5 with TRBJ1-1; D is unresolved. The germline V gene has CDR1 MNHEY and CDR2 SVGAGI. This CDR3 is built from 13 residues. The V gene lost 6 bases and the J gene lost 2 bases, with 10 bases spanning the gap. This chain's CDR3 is CASSQQRNTEAFF. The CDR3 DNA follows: TGTGCCAGCAGCCAACAGAGAAACACTGAAGCTTTCTTT.

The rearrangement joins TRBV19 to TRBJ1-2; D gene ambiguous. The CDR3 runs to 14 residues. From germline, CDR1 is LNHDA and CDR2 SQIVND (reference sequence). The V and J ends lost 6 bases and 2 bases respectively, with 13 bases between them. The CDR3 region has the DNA TGTGCCAGTAGCCCAATCGACGGAAACTATGGCTACACCTTC. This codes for CASSPIDGNYGYTF.

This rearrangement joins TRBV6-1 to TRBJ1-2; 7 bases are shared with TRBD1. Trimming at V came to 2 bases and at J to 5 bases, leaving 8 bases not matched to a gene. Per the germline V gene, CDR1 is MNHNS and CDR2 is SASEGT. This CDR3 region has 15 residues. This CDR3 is CASSEYRAGGYGYTF. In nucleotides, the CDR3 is TGTGCCAGCAGTGAATATCGGGCAGGGGGATATGGCTACACCTTC.

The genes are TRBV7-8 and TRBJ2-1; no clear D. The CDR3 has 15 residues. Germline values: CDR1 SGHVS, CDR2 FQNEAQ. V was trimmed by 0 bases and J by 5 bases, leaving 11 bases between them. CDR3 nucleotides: TGTGCCAGCAGCTTAGCATCCTTGGACCACAATGAGCAGTTCTTC. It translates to CASSLASLDHNEQFF. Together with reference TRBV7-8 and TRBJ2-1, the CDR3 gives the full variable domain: GAGVSQSPRYKVAKRGQDVALRCDPISGHVSLFWYQQALGQGPEFLTYFQNEAQLDKSGLPSDRFFAERPEGSVSTLKIQRTQQEDSAVYLCASSLASLDHNEQFFGPGTRLTVL.

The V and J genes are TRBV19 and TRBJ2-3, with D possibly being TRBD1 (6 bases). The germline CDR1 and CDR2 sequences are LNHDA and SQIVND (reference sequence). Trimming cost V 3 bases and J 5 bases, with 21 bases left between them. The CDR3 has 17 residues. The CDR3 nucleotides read TGTGCCAGTAGTATTTCGGGGCAGGGGACGGCGAAAGATACGCAGTATTTT. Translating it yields CASSISGQGTAKDTQYF.

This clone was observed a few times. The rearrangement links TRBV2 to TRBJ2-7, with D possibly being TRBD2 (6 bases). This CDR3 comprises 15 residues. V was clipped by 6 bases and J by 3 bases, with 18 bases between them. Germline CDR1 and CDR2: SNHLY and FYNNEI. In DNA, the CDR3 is TGTGCCAGCAGGGGTGGGACTCGCCAAGGCTACGAGCAGTACTTC. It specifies CASRGGTRQGYEQYF.

The CDR3 nucleotides are TGTGCCACCAGCAGAGTACCTTCGGTCCGCGGCACTGAAGCTTTCTTT. This encodes CATSRVPSVRGTEAFF. The chain is built from TRBV15 and TRBJ1-1, with D hard to call. The length of the CDR3 is 16 residues. Germline CDR1 is LNHNV and CDR2 is YYDKDF (reference sequence). The V end lost 1 base, the J end lost 4 bases, and 16 bases lay between the germline ends.

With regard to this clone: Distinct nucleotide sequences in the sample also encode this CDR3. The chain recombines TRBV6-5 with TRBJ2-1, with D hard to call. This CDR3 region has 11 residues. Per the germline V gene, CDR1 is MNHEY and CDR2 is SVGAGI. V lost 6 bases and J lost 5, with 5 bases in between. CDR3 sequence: CASSLNNEQFF. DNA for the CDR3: TGTGCCAGCAGCCTTAACAATGAGCAGTTCTTC.

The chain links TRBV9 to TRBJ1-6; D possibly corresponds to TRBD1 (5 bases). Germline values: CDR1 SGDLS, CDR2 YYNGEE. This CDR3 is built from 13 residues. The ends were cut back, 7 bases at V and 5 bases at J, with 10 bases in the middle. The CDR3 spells CASGRQNNSPLHF. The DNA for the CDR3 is TGTGCCAGCGGTCGACAGAATAATTCACCCCTCCACTTT.

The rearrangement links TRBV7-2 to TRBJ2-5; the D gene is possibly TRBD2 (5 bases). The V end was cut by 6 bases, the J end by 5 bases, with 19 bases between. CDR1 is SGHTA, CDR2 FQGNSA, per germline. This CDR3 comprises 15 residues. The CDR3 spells CASRLTSGSGETQYF. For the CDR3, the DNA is TGTGCCAGCAGACTCACCTCGGGATCCGGGGAGACCCAGTACTTC.

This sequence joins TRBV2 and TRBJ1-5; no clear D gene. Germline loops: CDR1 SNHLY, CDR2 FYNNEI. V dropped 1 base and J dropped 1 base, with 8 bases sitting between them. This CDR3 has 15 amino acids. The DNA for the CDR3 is TGTGCCAGCAGTGAAGAAGCCACAAGCAATCAGCCCCAGCATTTT. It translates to CASSEEATSNQPQHF.

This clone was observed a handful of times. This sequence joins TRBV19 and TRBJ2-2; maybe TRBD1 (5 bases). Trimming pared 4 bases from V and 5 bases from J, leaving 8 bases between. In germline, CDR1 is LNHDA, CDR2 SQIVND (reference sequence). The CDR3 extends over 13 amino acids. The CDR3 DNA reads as TGTGCCAGTAGTACAGGGCAAACCGGGGAGCTGTTTTTT. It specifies CASSTGQTGELFF.

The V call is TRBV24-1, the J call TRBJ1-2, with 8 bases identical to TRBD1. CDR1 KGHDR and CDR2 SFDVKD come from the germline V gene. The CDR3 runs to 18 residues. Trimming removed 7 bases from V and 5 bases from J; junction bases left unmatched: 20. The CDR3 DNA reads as TGTGCCACCAGGGGCCATCACGGACAGGGTGGAGAGGTGTATGGCTACACCTTC. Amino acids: CATRGHHGQGGEVYGYTF.

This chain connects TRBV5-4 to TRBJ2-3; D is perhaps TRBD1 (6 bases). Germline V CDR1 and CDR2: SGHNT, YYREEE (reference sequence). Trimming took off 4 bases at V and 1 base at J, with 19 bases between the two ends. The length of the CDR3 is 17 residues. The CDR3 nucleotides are TGTGCCAGCAGCAGAGGACAGACTGGTTTTGGCACAGATACGCAGTATTTT. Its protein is CASSRGQTGFGTDTQYF.

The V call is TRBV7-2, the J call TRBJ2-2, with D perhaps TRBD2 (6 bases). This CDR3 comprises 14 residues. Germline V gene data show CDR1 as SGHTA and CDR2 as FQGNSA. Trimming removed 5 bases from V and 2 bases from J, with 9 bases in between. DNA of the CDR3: TGTGCCAGCAGCATCACTAGCAACACCGGGGAGCTGTTTTTT. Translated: CASSITSNTGELFF.